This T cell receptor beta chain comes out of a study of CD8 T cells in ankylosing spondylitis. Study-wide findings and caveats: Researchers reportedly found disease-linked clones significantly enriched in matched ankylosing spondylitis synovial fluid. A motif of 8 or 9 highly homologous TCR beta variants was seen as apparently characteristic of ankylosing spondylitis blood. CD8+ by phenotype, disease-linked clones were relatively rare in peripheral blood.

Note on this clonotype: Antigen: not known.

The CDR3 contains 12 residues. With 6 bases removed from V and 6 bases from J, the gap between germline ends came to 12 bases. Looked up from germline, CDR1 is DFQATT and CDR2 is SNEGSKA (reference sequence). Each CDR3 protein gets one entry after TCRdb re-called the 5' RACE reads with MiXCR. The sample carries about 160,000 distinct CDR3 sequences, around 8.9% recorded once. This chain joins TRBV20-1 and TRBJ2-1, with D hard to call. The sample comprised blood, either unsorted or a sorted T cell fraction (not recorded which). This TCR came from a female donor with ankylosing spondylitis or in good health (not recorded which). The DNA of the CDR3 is TGCAGTGCAGGCCTCGGGTTCAATGAGCAGTTCTTC. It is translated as CSAGLGFNEQFF.